The 9 T cell receptor beta chains below were found in one sample sequenced in a study of yellow fever vaccine responses in identical twins. TCRdb reanalysed the RT-PCR reads using MiXCR and keeps one entry per CDR3 protein. The sample includes under 4,000 distinct CDR3 sequences, approximately 81% of them seen just once. Sequencing was performed on T cells from blood (PBMCs), unsorted or a sorted subset (not recorded which), taken before or after yellow fever vaccination (not recorded which). Receptor source: a woman aged 18-29 years who received the yellow fever vaccine.

The rearrangement joins TRBV5-6 to TRBJ2-2; D is unresolved. CDR1 and CDR2 from the germline V gene are SGHDT and YYEEEE. The CDR3 totals 13 residues. V was shortened by 1 base and J by 5 bases, with 6 bases between the two germline ends. CDR3: CASSLTPTGELFF. CDR3 in DNA: TGTGCCAGCAGCTTGACTCCTACCGGGGAGCTGTTTTTT. The variable domain in full, with the rest retrieved from reference TRBV5-6 and TRBJ2-2, is DAGVTQSPTHLIKTRGQQVTLRCSPKSGHDTVSWYQQALGQGPQFIFQYYEEEERQRGNFPDRFSGHQFPNYSSELNVNALLLGDSALYLCASSLTPTGELFFGEGSRLTVL.

CDR3 sequence reads: CASSLGGSQETQYF. Here the CDR3 DNA reads TGTGCCAGCAGCTTAGGGGGGAGCCAAGAGACCCAGTACTTC. The rearrangement joins TRBV11-1 to TRBJ2-5; D is tentatively TRBD1 or TRBD2 (5 bases each). The length of the CDR3 is 14 residues. V lost 1 base and J lost 1, with 7 bases in between. Germline CDR1 SGHAT, CDR2 FQDESV (reference sequence).

V and J are TRBV11-3 and TRBJ2-1, with D unresolved. This CDR3 has 13 amino acids. CDR1 is SGHNT and CDR2 is YENEEA in the germline V gene. V lost 0 bases, J lost 5 bases, and 5 bases lay in between. The CDR3 loop is CASSLEGHNEQFF. CDR3 nucleotide sequence: TGTGCCAGCAGCTTAGAAGGGCACAATGAGCAGTTCTTC.

The CDR3 coding sequence is TGTGCCAGCAGCCAAGGTCAGCGGGAGGGCCGTGAGACCCAGTACTTC. Translating gives CASSQGQREGRETQYF. The chain uses TRBV3-1 and TRBJ2-5; TRBD2 matches 10 bases. The CDR3 spans 16 residues. In germline, CDR1 is LGHDT, CDR2 YNNKEL (reference sequence). J was trimmed by 5 bases and V by 1 base; bases with no gene match: 7.

This clonotype appeared once. The rearrangement links TRBV6-1 to TRBJ2-7, with D possibly being TRBD1 (5 bases). The CDR3 totals 14 residues. Germline CDR1 reads MNHNS; CDR2 reads SASEGT. The V end was cut by 6 bases, the J end by 4 bases, with 16 bases between. DNA of the CDR3: TGTGCCAGCAGAGGAAAGGGGTCGGGTTACGAGCAGTACTTC. This sequence encodes CASRGKGSGYEQYF.

The CDR3 region has the DNA TGTGCCAGCAGTTTAGACGGAGCGGGTCCCATCGGGGAGCTGTTTTTT. Amino acid sequence: CASSLDGAGPIGELFF. The chain links TRBV12-3 or TRBV12-4 to TRBJ2-2; possibly TRBD2 for D (6 bases). V was trimmed by 1 base and J by 7 bases, leaving 16 bases between them. The CDR3 has 16 amino acids.

The V gene is TRBV20-1, the J gene TRBJ1-6, with a tentative D call TRBD1 (6 bases). This CDR3 is 15 amino acids long. The germline V and J ends were trimmed by 2 bases and 10 bases, with 18 bases remaining between them. Looked up from germline, CDR1 is DFQATT and CDR2 is SNEGSKA (reference sequence). Written as DNA, the CDR3 is TGCAGTGCTAGAAAGGGACAAGCCTCTGGCTCACCCCTCCACTTT. Residues: CSARKGQASGSPLHF.

This clonotype occurred a few times. The gene calls are TRBV2 and TRBJ1-1, with a tentative D call TRBD1 (6 bases). In germline, CDR1 is SNHLY, CDR2 FYNNEI. There are 15 residues in the CDR3. V was shortened by 4 bases and J by 0 bases, with 12 bases between the two germline ends. The DNA for the CDR3 is TGTGCCAGCAGTGGACGGGGGCCCATGAACACTGAAGCTTTCTTT. It translates to CASSGRGPMNTEAFF.

The V gene is TRBV7-1, the J gene TRBJ2-7; D may be TRBD1 or TRBD2 (5 bases each). TRBV7-1 counts as an open reading frame of uncertain function. CDR3 length: 13 amino acids. V was clipped by 3 bases and J by 3 bases, with 9 bases between them. DNA for the CDR3: TGTGCCAGCAGCTCCCGGGACGGCTACGAGCAGTACTTC. Protein: CASSSRDGYEQYF.